This T cell receptor beta chain was obtained from a study of blood T cells in healthy people across ages. Overall study results and limits: Getting older went along with TCR beta diversity per million T cells dropping roughly linearly.

With 3 bases removed from V and 6 bases from J, the gap between germline ends came to 15 bases. This CDR3 comprises 14 residues. The germline V gene has CDR1 SEHNR and CDR2 FQNEAQ (reference sequence). A second about 6 to 11 cycle PCR used barcoded and J-beta primers. Each CDR3 protein is one row after TCRdb ran MiXCR on the 5' RACE reads. The data contain about 1.6 million distinct CDR3 sequences, 30% to 40% of them singletons. Concerning this clonotype itself: Its antigen is still unknown.

The receptor was derived from a woman in her twenties or thirties in good health. Sequenced: blood. The rearrangement uses TRBV7-9 and TRBJ2-7; tentatively, D is TRBD2 (6 bases). CDR3 nucleotides: TGTGCCAGCAGCTTCGGAAGCGGGTCTTTCGAGCAGTACTTC. Protein: CASSFGSGSFEQYF. Using reference TRBV7-9 and TRBJ2-7 for the parts outside the CDR3, the full variable domain is DTGVSQNPRHKITKRGQNVTFRCDPISEHNRLYWYRQTLGQGPEFLTYFQNEAQLEKSRLLSDRFSAERPKGSFSTLEIQRTEQGDSAMYLCASSFGSGSFEQYFGPGTRLTVT.